This TCR beta chain stems from a study of siplizumab effects on memory and regulatory T cells. General study results and limits: Naive T cells looked more diverse than memory cells, and they looked like major contributors to the alloresponse. Proliferating siplizumab-cultured Tregs lacked confirmed suppressive function.

TCRdb's table, derived via immunoSEQ multiplex PCR, lists solely in-frame clones and lacks some. The table lists some 100,000 clones, approximately 93% of them singletons, with approximately 5.9% in the top ten. This CDR3 comprises 15 residues. CDR1 and CDR2 from the germline V gene are LGHNA and YSLEER. With 0 bases removed from V and 4 bases from J, the gap between germline ends came to 9 bases. As concerns this clone: Its target is not known.

V usage is TRBV4-3 and J usage is TRBJ2-2, with D maybe TRBD1 (6 bases). Specimen: CD8+ T cells sorted from blood. This TCR derives from a human donor in good health. Here the CDR3 DNA reads TGCGCCAGCAGCCAAGACGGGACACCCACCGGGGAGCTGTTTTTT. It is translated as CASSQDGTPTGELFF.